The source of this TCR beta chain is a study of shared clonotypes between healthy human individuals. For this clone: The antigen is not known.

Investigators divided CD4+ cells into CD45RA+ naive and CD45RA-negative memory subsets. Whole-study findings and limits: A generally larger estimated richness was seen in naive subsets than in memory subsets. The genetic and exposure-history diversity represented was limited by few donors. Naive CD4 clonotypes overlapped across a handful of donors at roughly 5.1%.

Sequencing was performed with immunoSEQ multiplex PCR; in TCRdb, only in-frame clones are kept and a portion is missing. The data contain 550,000 to 700,000 clones, roughly 72% of them singletons. CDR1 and CDR2 (germline): SQVTM, ANQGSEA. The V gene end was trimmed by 7 bases and the J gene end by 4 bases; junction bases not matched to a gene: 16. The CDR3 extends over 15 amino acids. The gene calls are TRBV29-1 and TRBJ2-7; 7 nucleotides align to TRBD1. This clonotype was sampled from a woman aged 30 to 39 in good health. Sequenced: memory CD4+ T cells sorted from blood. Sample subset: CD45RA-negative fraction. CDR3 amino acids: CSAIPGTARVYEQYF. The CDR3 bases are TGCAGCGCCATACCTGGGACAGCACGGGTGTACGAGCAGTACTTC.